The next 3 T cell receptor beta chains were all read from a single sample in a study of blood T cell repertoires in COVID-19. Sequencing used immunoSEQ multiplex PCR; TCRdb keeps in-frame clones, though not all of them. The repertoire holds 200,000 or so clones, with around three quarters as singletons. The sequenced sample was peripheral blood. The receptors shown here come from a man aged 55 to 70 with active or convalescent COVID-19.

This clone was seen a single time. The CDR3 DNA is TGTGCCAGTAGTATAAACACAGGGGGCTACGAGCAGTACTTC. Protein sequence: CASSINTGGYEQYF. The rearrangement uses TRBV19 and TRBJ2-7, with TRBD1 identical over 8 bases. Losses at the gene ends were 2 bases for V and 3 bases for J; bases not matched to a gene: 3. Germline values: CDR1 LNHDA, CDR2 SQIVND (reference sequence). This CDR3 comprises 14 residues.

The J gene is TRBJ1-5, the V gene TRBV5-1, with 9 bases that match TRBD1. The germline V gene encodes CDR1 SGHRS and CDR2 YFSETQ. V was clipped by 2 bases and J by 3 bases; unmatched bases: 3. The CDR3 runs 15 residues. The CDR3 nucleotides are TGCGCCAGCAGCTTAGGGACAGGGCACAATCAGCCCCAGCATTTT. Translation: CASSLGTGHNQPQHF. The full variable domain, its missing parts supplied by reference TRBV5-1 and TRBJ1-5, is KAGVTQTPRYLIKTRGQQVTLSCSPISGHRSVSWYQQTPGQGLQFLFEYFSETQRNKGNFPGRFSGRQFSNSRSEMNVSTLELGDSALYLCASSLGTGHNQPQHFGDGTRLSIL.

The chain joins TRBV7-9 to TRBJ2-1; 7 nucleotides match TRBD2. Per germline, CDR1 SEHNR and CDR2 FQNEAQ (reference sequence). CDR3 size: 18 residues. After removal of 1 base from V and 1 base from J, the junction contained 10 bases not matched to a gene. CDR3 DNA: TGTGCCAGCAGCTTAGGTCGCCCCCTAGCGGTTTCCTACAATGAGCAGTTCTTC. This encodes CASSLGRPLAVSYNEQFF.